One TCR beta chain is described in this entry. Its antigen is undetermined. This entry comes from a study of monozygotic twins with inflammatory bowel disease. Study-level findings and limits: There was no way to distinguish the different T cell subtypes.

Sampling involved one blood draw (roughly 2.5 ml) for every donor. The germline V gene encodes CDR1 SQVTM and CDR2 ANQGSEA. The CDR3 sequence is 12 residues long. TCRdb re-called the 5' RACE reads; every CDR3 protein appears as one record, without DNA. The table gives 210,000 or so distinct CDR3 sequences; the top ten clones make up about 8% of it. The sequence was obtained from a human donor with ulcerative colitis or Crohn's disease, or a healthy co-twin of an affected twin (not recorded which). Sequencing was done on a sample of blood. The chain links TRBV29-1 to TRBJ2-7; as DNA is missing, the TRBD1 call by TCRdb cannot be tested. The CDR3: CSAGTGVGEQYF.